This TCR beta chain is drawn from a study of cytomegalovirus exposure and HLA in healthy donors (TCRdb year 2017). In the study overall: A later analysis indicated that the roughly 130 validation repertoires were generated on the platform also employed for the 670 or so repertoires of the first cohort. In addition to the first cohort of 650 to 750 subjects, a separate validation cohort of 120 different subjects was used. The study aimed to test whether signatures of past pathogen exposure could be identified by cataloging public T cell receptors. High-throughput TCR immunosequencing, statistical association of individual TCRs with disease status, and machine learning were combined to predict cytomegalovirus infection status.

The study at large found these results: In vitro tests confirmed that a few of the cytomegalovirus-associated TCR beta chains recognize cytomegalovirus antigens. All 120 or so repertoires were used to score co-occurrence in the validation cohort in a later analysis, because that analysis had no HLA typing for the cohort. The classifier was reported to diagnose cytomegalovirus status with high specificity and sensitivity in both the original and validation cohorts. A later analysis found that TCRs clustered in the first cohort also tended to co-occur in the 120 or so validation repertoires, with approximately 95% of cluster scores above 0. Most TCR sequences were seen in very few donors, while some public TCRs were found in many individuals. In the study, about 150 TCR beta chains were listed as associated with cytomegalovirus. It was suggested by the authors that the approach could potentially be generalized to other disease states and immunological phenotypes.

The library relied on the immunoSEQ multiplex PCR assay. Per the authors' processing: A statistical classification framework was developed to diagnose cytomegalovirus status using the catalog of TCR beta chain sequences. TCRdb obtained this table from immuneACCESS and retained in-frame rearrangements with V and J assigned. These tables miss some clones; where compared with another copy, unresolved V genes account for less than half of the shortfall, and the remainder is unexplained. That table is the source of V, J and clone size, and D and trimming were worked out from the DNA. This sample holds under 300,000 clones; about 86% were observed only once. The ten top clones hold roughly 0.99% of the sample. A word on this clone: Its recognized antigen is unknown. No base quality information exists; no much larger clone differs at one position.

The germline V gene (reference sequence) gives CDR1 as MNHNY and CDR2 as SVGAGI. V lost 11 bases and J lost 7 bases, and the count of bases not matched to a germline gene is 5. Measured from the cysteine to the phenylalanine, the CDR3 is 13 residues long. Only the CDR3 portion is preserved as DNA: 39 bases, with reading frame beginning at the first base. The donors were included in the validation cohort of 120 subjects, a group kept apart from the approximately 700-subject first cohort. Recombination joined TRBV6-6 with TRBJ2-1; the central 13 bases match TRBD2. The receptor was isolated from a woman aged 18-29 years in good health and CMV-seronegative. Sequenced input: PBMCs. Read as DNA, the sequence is TGTGCCGGTAGGACTAGCGGGAGTAATGAGCAGTTCTTC. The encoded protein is CAGRTSGSNEQFF.